The present T cell receptor beta chain was sequenced within a study of blood T cell repertoires in COVID-19 (dated by TCRdb to about 2020). Regarding the study in general: Samples covering the acute and convalescent phases of COVID-19 were provided by collaborators in the United States, Italy and Spain. The material from the prospective study consisted of cDNA or gDNA derived from T cells, B-cell-depleted T cells, or PBMCs. Deeply sampled blood TCRbeta repertoires from subjects exposed to, actively infected with, or recovered from COVID-19 were included in the dataset. The repertoires were made available in a free public database intended to serve as a resource for research on the immune response to SARS-CoV-2. Samples were obtained from the ongoing ImmuneRACE study (first 160 participants) and from 1,000 to 1,500 subjects provided by 6 global collaborators. Sample metadata almost always included a de-identified subject ID, COVID-19 status, age in years and sex. Where available, HLA class I and class II types were obtained from metadata supplied by the sample provider rather than from assay-based typing. Findings and caveats that apply to the study as a whole: The quantity of clinical and demographic metadata differed by source and by participant and was supplied without curation.

Worth noting for this clone: Its antigen is still unknown. No qualities accompany the bases; no much larger clone lies one base away.

One collaborating source in Seattle enrolled patients while the patients were actively infected and followed the patients over time throughout the course of disease. Collaborating institutions collected whole blood in K2EDTA tubes following their own protocols. For TCRbeta analysis, collaborator samples were shipped as frozen whole blood, as isolated PBMCs, or as DNA extracted from either sample type. The immunoSEQ Assay, a bias-controlled multiplex PCR, was used to amplify TCRbeta CDR3 regions from genomic DNA. The paper's data handling went like this. The number of nucleated cells in each sample was estimated from the amplification of reference gene primers within the assay. To quantify the absolute abundance of each unique TCRbeta CDR3 rearrangement, sequence reads were collapsed and filtered. For each sample, productive Simpson clonality was calculated as the square root of Simpson's diversity index over productive rearrangements. The immuneACCESS repertoire file appears here via TCRdb, limited to in-frame rearrangements. These files lack a portion of the clones; in checked studies, under half of the deficit traces to unresolved V genes, and the cause of the others is not known. V and J calls and clone size follow that table, whereas D and trimming were derived from the DNA. The sample records roughly 130,000 clones, roughly 83% of which are singletons. The ten largest clones add up to approximately 5% of the sample.

The germline V gene (reference sequence) supplies CDR1 MNHNY and CDR2 SVGAGI. Spanning cysteine to phenylalanine, the CDR3 consists of 15 amino acids. Only CDR3 DNA is held: 45 bases, read in frame from base 1. The V and J ends are trimmed by 7 bases and 6 bases, leaving 19 bases between them. Here the chain combines TRBV6-6 and TRBJ1-3; D gene: possibly TRBD1, on 5 matching bases. What was sequenced was peripheral blood. The sequence was collected from a woman aged 70-85 years with COVID-19, enrolled during active disease. The CDR3 is CASMISGRGENTIYF. The DNA is as follows: TGTGCCAGCATGATCTCTGGACGGGGGGAAAACACCATATATTTT.